The 15 T cell receptor beta chains in this list originate from one sample, sequenced in a study of blood T cell repertoires in COVID-19. Some clones are missing from TCRdb's copy, which holds only in-frame ones; the method was immunoSEQ multiplex PCR. The sample lists around 300,000 clones, around nine tenths occurring once. Sequences were obtained from PBMCs or T cells enriched from blood (not recorded which). The receptors were sampled from a woman in her twenties or thirties who had recovered from COVID-19.

This sequence joins TRBV4-1 and TRBJ2-1; 14 bases agree with TRBD2. The junction had 4 bases not matched to a gene; V was cut back by 6 bases and J by 9 bases. Germline assignment: CDR1 MGHRA and CDR2 YSYEKL. This CDR3 comprises 14 residues. The CDR3 spells CASRGLAGVTEQFF. CDR3 bases: TGCGCCAGCAGGGGACTAGCGGGAGTTACTGAGCAGTTCTTC.

The chain combines TRBV10-1 with TRBJ2-2; TRBD2 agrees at 8 bases. The length of the CDR3 is 17 residues. V dropped 0 bases and J dropped 3; count of bases not matched to a gene: 6. The germline CDR1 and CDR2 sequences are WNHNN and SYGVQD (reference sequence). DNA of the CDR3: TGCGCCAGCAGTGAGTCACCCGGGAGGGCGGACACCGGGGAGCTGTTTTTT. It codes for CASSESPGRADTGELFF.

The chain employs TRBV6-4 and TRBJ2-6; unclear D gene. V was cut by 0 bases and J by 0 bases, with 6 bases left in between. The CDR3 consists of 16 residues. Germline values: CDR1 MRHNA, CDR2 SNTAGT. This chain's CDR3 is CASSDSPGSGANVLTF. In nucleotides, the CDR3 is TGTGCCAGCAGTGACTCCCCGGGCTCTGGGGCCAACGTCCTGACTTTC.

The V and J genes are TRBV27 and TRBJ2-2, with TRBD2 matching over 8 bases. This CDR3 comprises 16 residues. Per the germline V gene, CDR1 is MNHEY and CDR2 is SMNVEV (reference sequence). After removal of 5 bases from V and 4 bases from J, the junction contained 9 bases not matched to a gene. The CDR3 loop is CASSPTGLAFTGELFF. CDR3 nucleotides: TGTGCCAGCAGTCCAACCGGACTAGCCTTCACCGGGGAGCTGTTTTTT.

The J gene is TRBJ2-5, the V gene TRBV6-2 or TRBV6-3, with D perhaps matching TRBD2 (5 bases). From germline, CDR1 is MNHEY and CDR2 SVGEGT. The CDR3 length is 15 residues. V gave up 4 bases and J gave up 3 bases, with 15 bases separating them. CDR3 in amino acids: CASSSTSGWKETQYF. The CDR3 DNA is TGTGCCAGCAGTTCCACCAGCGGCTGGAAAGAGACCCAGTACTTC.

J is TRBJ2-7 and V is TRBV19; a weak D match, TRBD1 (5 bases). CDR1 is LNHDA, CDR2 SQIVND, per germline (reference sequence). V was cut by 5 bases and J by 2 bases, with 10 bases left in between. There are 13 residues in the CDR3. In nucleotides, the CDR3 is TGTGCCAGTAGTGTGACAGTAACCTACGAGCAGTACTTC. This sequence encodes CASSVTVTYEQYF.

The chain recombines TRBV27 with TRBJ1-5; 7 bases are a match to TRBD1. Germline values: CDR1 MNHEY, CDR2 SMNVEV (reference sequence). The CDR3 runs to 15 residues. Germline trimming cut 2 bases from V and 4 bases from J; bases unmatched to any gene: 5. The CDR3 nucleotides are TGTGCCAGCAGTTTAGCGACAGGGACAAATCAGCCCCAGCATTTT. It encodes CASSLATGTNQPQHF.

V gene TRBV7-8 combines with J gene TRBJ2-1; 9 nucleotides line up with TRBD2. J gave up 6 bases and V 3 bases, and 6 bases lay outside the gene matches. Germline V gene lookup returns CDR1 SGHVS and CDR2 FQNEAQ. The CDR3 loop spans 15 amino acids. CDR3 DNA sequence: TGTGCCAGCAGCTTTAGCGGGAGTGAATTCAATGAGCAGTTCTTC. Amino acid sequence: CASSFSGSEFNEQFF.

This clone has just a few counts. The chain couples TRBV28 to TRBJ1-5; perhaps TRBD1 as D (6 bases). This CDR3 spans 15 amino acids. Trimming removed 6 bases from V and 0 bases from J, with 12 bases in between. Germline V gives CDR1 MDHEN, CDR2 SYDVKM. Here the CDR3 reads CASSSGQLSNQPQHF. The CDR3 DNA is TGTGCCAGCAGCTCCGGACAGCTTAGCAATCAGCCCCAGCATTTT.

The chain is built from TRBV9 and TRBJ2-5; a possible D gene is TRBD1 (5 bases). The CDR3 runs 14 residues. V dropped 0 bases and J dropped 2 bases, with 8 bases sitting between them. Germline V gene data show CDR1 as SGDLS and CDR2 as YYNGEE. CDR3 coding DNA: TGTGCCAGCAGCGTAGGTTCAGGGCAAGAGACCCAGTACTTC. Protein sequence: CASSVGSGQETQYF.

The gene calls are TRBV2 and TRBJ2-4, with 9 bases fitting TRBD1. The V segment lost 4 bases and the J segment 3 bases; nucleotides outside the gene matches: 1. CDR3 length equals 14 residues. Germline values: CDR1 SNHLY, CDR2 FYNNEI. The CDR3 DNA reads as TGTGCCAGCAGTGGACAGGGGGTCAAAAACATTCAGTACTTC. Amino acid sequence: CASSGQGVKNIQYF.

This clone has only one observation. The chain joins TRBV4-1 to TRBJ2-5; TRBD1 matches 7 bases. The V gene's germline CDR1 is MGHRA and CDR2 YSYEKL. The CDR3 runs 17 residues. With 0 bases clipped from V and 5 bases from J, the junction kept 12 bases outside the gene matches. The CDR3 is CASSQDPTGLDSETQYF. For the CDR3, the DNA is TGCGCCAGCAGCCAAGACCCGACAGGGTTGGATTCCGAGACCCAGTACTTC.

This clone was detected once. The chain combines TRBV6-2 or TRBV6-3 with TRBJ2-7; 7 bases line up with TRBD1. There are 18 residues in the CDR3. The germline V gene has CDR1 MNHEY and CDR2 SVGEGT. V gave up 0 bases and J gave up 2 bases; unmatched junction bases: 13. The DNA of the CDR3 is TGTGCCAGCAGTTACTCCGACAGGGTCCCCTACTCAACCTACGAGCAGTACTTC. Translation gives CASSYSDRVPYSTYEQYF.

The V gene is TRBV19, the J gene TRBJ2-1; 11 bases fit TRBD2. Per germline, CDR1 LNHDA and CDR2 SQIVND (reference sequence). The V and J ends lost 3 bases and 7 bases, in that order; junction bases with no gene match: 8. The CDR3 sequence is 16 residues long. The CDR3 here is CASSMGSGRAGNEQFF. The CDR3 nucleotides read TGTGCCAGTAGTATGGGTAGCGGGAGGGCCGGGAATGAGCAGTTCTTC.

The chain employs TRBV7-9 and TRBJ2-5; tentative D call: TRBD2 (6 bases). This CDR3 region has 15 residues. Trimming stripped 2 bases from V and 5 bases from J, with 15 bases between. Germline V gene lookup returns CDR1 SEHNR and CDR2 FQNEAQ (reference sequence). The DNA for the CDR3 is TGTGCCAGCAGCTTATCCAGCGGGCGGCGCGAGACCCAGTACTTC. Residues: CASSLSSGRRETQYF.